This T cell receptor beta chain originates from a study of patients and donors after allogeneic stem cell transplantation. The CDR3 spans 15 residues. After removal of 5 bases from V and 5 bases from J, the junction contained 4 bases not matched to a gene. TCRdb re-called the RT-PCR reads with MiXCR, one entry per CDR3 protein. The table shows around 150,000 distinct CDR3 sequences, with 37% occurring only once. This chain uses TRBV12-3 or TRBV12-4 with TRBJ2-2, with 11 nucleotides matching TRBD2. This receptor was identified in a human donor who was either an allogeneic HSCT recipient or a stem cell or donor lymphocyte infusion donor (not recorded which). It is not recorded whose cells these are; they may come from a transplant donor. Sequenced input: blood, either unsorted or a sorted T cell fraction (not recorded which). CDR3 amino acids: CASSIRLAGTGELFF. The CDR3 DNA follows: TGTGCCAGCAGTATCAGACTAGCGGGGACCGGGGAGCTGTTTTTT.